The 23 T cell receptor beta chains below come from one sample, sequenced in a study of blood T cell repertoires in COVID-19. The table came from immunoSEQ multiplex PCR; TCRdb's copy has only in-frame clones and leaves some out. Of a few hundred thousand clones in the sample, about nine tenths were seen once. The specimen sequenced was peripheral blood. The receptors come from a woman aged 30 to 39 with active or convalescent COVID-19.

This chain uses TRBV7-8 with TRBJ2-1, with 8 nucleotides matching TRBD2. After removal of 8 bases from V and 6 bases from J, the junction contained 12 bases not matched to a gene. Germline V gene data show CDR1 as SGHVS and CDR2 as FQNEAQ. The CDR3 contains 15 residues. In DNA form, the CDR3 reads TGTGCCAGCCTTTATCAAGCGGGGGCTATCAATGAGCAGTTCTTC. It encodes CASLYQAGAINEQFF.

The chain carries TRBV5-5 and TRBJ2-2, with 10 bases matching TRBD1. This CDR3 comprises 16 residues. Trimming removed 5 bases from V and 3 bases from J; junction bases left unmatched: 7. CDR1 and CDR2 (germline): SGHKS, YYEKEE (reference sequence). CDR3 DNA sequence: TGTGCCAGCAGACCGACAGGGGGCCCGGACACCGGGGAGCTGTTTTTT. Translated, it gives CASRPTGGPDTGELFF.

This clone appeared once. This chain connects TRBV7-9 to TRBJ1-1, with 7 nucleotides matching TRBD1. Germline trimming cut 5 bases from V and 0 bases from J; bases unmatched to any gene: 3. CDR1 and CDR2 from the germline V gene are SEHNR and FQNEAQ (reference sequence). The CDR3 contains 14 residues. CDR3: CASSLGQMNTEAFF. CDR3 bases: TGTGCCAGCAGCCTGGGACAGATGAACACTGAAGCTTTCTTT.

The chain combines TRBV15 with TRBJ1-2; 9 bases are a match to TRBD1. CDR3 length equals 14 residues. Per the germline V gene, CDR1 is LNHNV and CDR2 is YYDKDF (reference sequence). V trimming: 0 bases; J trimming: 7 bases; junction bases outside the gene matches: 3. Written as DNA, the CDR3 is TGTGCCACCAGCAGAGAGGGACAGGGAGCTGGCTACACCTTC. Translating gives CATSREGQGAGYTF.

This chain joins TRBV5-5 and TRBJ1-1, with D tentatively TRBD1 (6 bases). CDR1 SGHKS and CDR2 YYEKEE come from the germline V gene (reference sequence). Trimming removed 4 bases from V and 4 bases from J, with 11 bases in between. The CDR3 is made up of 13 amino acids. In nucleotides, the CDR3 is TGTGCCAGCAGCCCACAGGGTAGCACTGAAGCTTTCTTT. Encoded protein: CASSPQGSTEAFF. The full variable domain, in which reference TRBV5-5 and TRBJ1-1 provide the parts outside the CDR3, is DAGVTQSPTHLIKTRGQQVTLRCSPISGHKSVSWYQQVLGQGPQFIFQYYEKEERGRGNFPDRFSARQFPNYSSELNVNALLLGDSALYLCASSPQGSTEAFFGQGTRLTVV.

The rearrangement uses TRBV5-3 and TRBJ1-4; D not resolved. TRBV5-3 is designated an ORF whose function remains uncertain. The CDR3 runs 16 residues. V was trimmed by 2 bases and J by 0 bases, leaving 11 bases between them. CDR3 sequence: CARSFSTVPTNEKLFF. The CDR3 DNA reads TGTGCCAGAAGCTTTTCTACAGTCCCAACTAATGAAAAACTGTTTTTT.

The J gene is TRBJ2-7, the V gene TRBV9; 9 bases agree with TRBD2. V gave up 4 bases and J gave up 5 bases; unmatched junction bases: 10. This CDR3 region has 15 residues. Germline V lookup: CDR1 SGDLS, CDR2 YYNGEE. CDR3 coding DNA: TGTGCCAGCAGCCCCCGGGAGGGACTAGCTGACGAGCAGTACTTC. Translation gives CASSPREGLADEQYF.

V and J are TRBV10-1 and TRBJ2-2, with D possibly matching TRBD2 (7 bases). Germline lookup yields CDR1 WNHNN and CDR2 SYGVQD (reference sequence). CDR3 size: 15 residues. The V and J ends lost 3 bases and 5 bases respectively, with 13 bases between them. CDR3 DNA sequence: TGCGCCAGCAGTGAACCCAGGGGAGGGACCGGGGAGCTGTTTTTT. It translates to CASSEPRGGTGELFF.

The chain is built from TRBV10-3 and TRBJ1-2; 8 bases agree with TRBD1. V shed 5 bases and J 8 bases; nucleotides not matched to a gene: 13. CDR1 is ENHRY and CDR2 is SYGVKD in the germline V gene. The CDR3 totals 15 residues. Here the CDR3 reads CAISTSGGLGEGYTF. The DNA of the CDR3 is TGTGCCATCAGTACGTCAGGGGGCCTGGGAGAGGGCTACACCTTC.

The chain recombines TRBV9 with TRBJ1-1; tentatively, D is TRBD1 (5 bases). V lost 1 base and J lost 2, with 9 bases in between. Germline loops: CDR1 SGDLS, CDR2 YYNGEE. The CDR3 runs to 14 residues. The CDR3 loop reads CASSVRQTNTEAFF. The DNA for the CDR3 is TGTGCCAGCAGCGTAAGACAGACTAACACTGAAGCTTTCTTT.

V gene TRBV7-9 combines with J gene TRBJ1-1; TRBD1 agrees at 7 bases. The length of the CDR3 is 16 residues. Germline lookup yields CDR1 SEHNR and CDR2 FQNEAQ (reference sequence). J was trimmed by 0 bases and V by 5 bases; bases with no gene match: 9. The CDR3, as DNA: TGTGCCAGCAGCCAGCCGACAGGGTTGATGAACACTGAAGCTTTCTTT. The encoded protein is CASSQPTGLMNTEAFF.

This sequence joins TRBV28 and TRBJ1-3; D remains ambiguous. CDR3 size: 14 residues. Germline V gene data show CDR1 as MDHEN and CDR2 as SYDVKM. Trimming left V 1 base short and J 0 bases short, with 4 bases between. The CDR3 DNA sequence: TGTGCCAGCAGTTTATTGGCCTCTGGAAACACCATATATTTT. Amino acids: CASSLLASGNTIYF.

V gene TRBV4-3 combines with J gene TRBJ2-2; D possibly corresponds to TRBD1 (5 bases). Germline V gives CDR1 LGHNA, CDR2 YSLEER. The V end lost 1 base, the J end lost 0 bases, and 12 bases lay between the germline ends. This CDR3 comprises 17 residues. CDR3 DNA: TGCGCCAGCAGCCAAGTGGCAGGGAACGCGAACACCGGGGAGCTGTTTTTT. Translation: CASSQVAGNANTGELFF.

The chain carries TRBV28 and TRBJ2-3; D perhaps matches TRBD1 (5 bases). The CDR3 has 13 amino acids. Trimming left V 8 bases short and J 3 bases short, with 12 bases between. The V gene's germline CDR1 is MDHEN and CDR2 SYDVKM. The CDR3 sequence is CASGQGGTDTQYF. The CDR3 DNA is TGTGCCAGCGGCCAGGGTGGAACAGATACGCAGTATTTT. The entire variable domain, with the rest obtained from reference TRBV28 and TRBJ2-3, is as follows: DVKVTQSSRYLVKRTGEKVFLECVQDMDHENMFWYRQDPGLGLRLIYFSYDVKMKEKGDIPEGYSVSREKKERFSLILESASTNQTSMYLCASGQGGTDTQYFGPGTRLTVL.

This clone was observed once. The rearrangement links TRBV2 to TRBJ1-6; 7 bases are shared with TRBD1. The ends lost 6 bases at V and 14 bases at J; junction bases unmatched: 13. Germline V gene lookup returns CDR1 SNHLY and CDR2 FYNNEI. The CDR3 spans 14 residues. Here the CDR3 reads CASRKDRPIMTLHF. CDR3 coding DNA: TGTGCCAGCAGAAAGGACAGGCCAATTATGACCCTCCACTTT. Looking up the rest from reference TRBV2 and TRBJ1-6 gives the full variable domain: EPEVTQTPSHQVTQMGQEVILRCVPISNHLYFYWYRQILGQKVEFLVSFYNNEISEKSEIFDDQFSVERPDGSNFTLKIRSTKLEDSAMYFCASRKDRPIMTLHFGNGTRLTVT.

J is TRBJ1-2 and V is TRBV7-2, with a weak D call TRBD1 (5 bases). Trimming shortened V by 4 bases and J by 2 bases, and 14 bases separated the two germline ends. This CDR3 spans 15 amino acids. CDR1 SGHTA and CDR2 FQGNSA come from the germline V gene. The CDR3 DNA follows: TGTGCCAGCAGCTCCCAGGGCGCGCAGAACTATGGCTACACCTTC. Protein product: CASSSQGAQNYGYTF. Full variable domain (missing parts from reference TRBV7-2 and TRBJ1-2): GAGVSQSPSNKVTEKGKDVELRCDPISGHTALYWYRQSLGQGLEFLIYFQGNSAPDKSGLPSDRFSAERTGGSVSTLTIQRTQQEDSAVYLCASSSQGAQNYGYTFGSGTRLTVV.

About this clone itself: The same CDR3 can be traced to other DNA sequences in this sample. The V gene is TRBV5-5, the J gene TRBJ1-2, with 9 bases lining up with TRBD1. This CDR3 is built from 13 residues. V was pared by 4 bases and J by 4 bases, with 2 bases of the junction left unmatched. Germline V gives CDR1 SGHKS, CDR2 YYEKEE (reference sequence). CDR3 DNA: TGTGCCAGCAGCCCGGACAGGGGCTATGGCTACACCTTC. Encoded protein: CASSPDRGYGYTF.

The V gene is TRBV4-1, the J gene TRBJ2-5, with TRBD2 matching over 11 bases. This CDR3 is built from 14 residues. Looked up from germline, CDR1 is MGHRA and CDR2 is YSYEKL. V lost 4 bases to trimming and J lost 4 bases; unmatched junction nucleotides: 2. The CDR3 DNA is TGCGCCAGCAGCCCCCTAGCGGGGGGAGAGACCCAGTACTTC. Protein: CASSPLAGGETQYF.

The V gene is TRBV4-1, the J gene TRBJ1-5; D ambiguous. Germline assignment: CDR1 MGHRA and CDR2 YSYEKL. With 1 base removed from V and 3 bases from J, the gap between germline ends came to 7 bases. The CDR3 has 14 amino acids. CDR3 protein: CASSQGELNQPQHF. Here the CDR3 DNA reads TGCGCCAGCAGCCAAGGAGAGCTCAATCAGCCCCAGCATTTT.

This clone was recorded only once. This sequence joins TRBV2 and TRBJ2-1, with 10 bases that match TRBD2. Looked up from germline, CDR1 is SNHLY and CDR2 is FYNNEI. The CDR3 extends over 16 amino acids. J gave up 6 bases and V 5 bases, and 10 bases lay outside the gene matches. CDR3 amino acids: CASSRERGGLTNEQFF. CDR3 DNA sequence: TGTGCCAGCAGTCGAGAGCGGGGGGGTCTTACCAATGAGCAGTTCTTC.

This clone was observed once. V is TRBV7-8 and J is TRBJ2-7, with a weak D call TRBD2 (6 bases). This CDR3 contains 16 residues. Germline V gives CDR1 SGHVS, CDR2 FQNEAQ. V lost 5 bases and J 0 bases, leaving 17 bases between the germline ends. The DNA of the CDR3 is TGTGCCAGCAGCCTTTCTTTAGCGGTGAGCTCCTACGAGCAGTACTTC. Translating gives CASSLSLAVSSYEQYF.

The chain has TRBV11-2 and TRBJ1-4; the D is unclear. The CDR3 covers 12 residues. Germline assignment: CDR1 SGHAT and CDR2 FQNNGV. V was cut by 7 bases and J by 4 bases, with 7 bases left in between. CDR3 nucleotide sequence: TGTGCCAGCACCCGAGATAATGAAAAACTGTTTTTT. Translating gives CASTRDNEKLFF.

This chain uses TRBV10-3 with TRBJ1-2; D is unclear. The V and J ends lost 0 bases and 0 bases respectively, with 11 bases between them. Germline CDR1 is ENHRY and CDR2 is SYGVKD. The CDR3 consists of 16 residues. The CDR3 sequence is CAISESKTKPNYGYTF. The CDR3 nucleotides read TGTGCCATCAGTGAGTCGAAAACAAAACCTAACTATGGCTACACCTTC.